This note documents a single TCR beta chain sequence. The antigen is undetermined. CDR3 size: 14 residues. Germline V CDR1 and CDR2: SGHRS, YFSETQ. With 0 bases removed from V and 9 bases from J, the gap between germline ends came to 10 bases. This entry belongs to a study of lymphopenia after photon versus proton radiotherapy. Study findings and constraints: Relative stability marked proton patients; photon patients lost diversity and naive cells. Larger post-nadir TCR diversity loss correlated inversely with survival in deceased patients. After the lymphocyte nadir, photon-treated repertoires showed oligoclonal expansion, especially of CD8+ Temra cells.

Profiled with immunoSEQ multiplex PCR; TCRdb holds only in-frame clones, not every one. The sample records approximately 40,000 clones, about 86% being singletons. This TCR was recovered from a woman in her seventies with pancreatic cancer. Some clones in this sample may be carry-over from other donors' samples. The V gene is TRBV5-1, the J gene TRBJ1-6; maybe TRBD1 (5 bases). Sequencing was performed on peripheral blood, taken from a patient treated with proton-based radiotherapy. The CDR3 DNA sequence: TGCGCCAGCAGCTTGGCAGGGTGGGGTTCACCCCTCCACTTT. This encodes CASSLAGWGSPLHF.